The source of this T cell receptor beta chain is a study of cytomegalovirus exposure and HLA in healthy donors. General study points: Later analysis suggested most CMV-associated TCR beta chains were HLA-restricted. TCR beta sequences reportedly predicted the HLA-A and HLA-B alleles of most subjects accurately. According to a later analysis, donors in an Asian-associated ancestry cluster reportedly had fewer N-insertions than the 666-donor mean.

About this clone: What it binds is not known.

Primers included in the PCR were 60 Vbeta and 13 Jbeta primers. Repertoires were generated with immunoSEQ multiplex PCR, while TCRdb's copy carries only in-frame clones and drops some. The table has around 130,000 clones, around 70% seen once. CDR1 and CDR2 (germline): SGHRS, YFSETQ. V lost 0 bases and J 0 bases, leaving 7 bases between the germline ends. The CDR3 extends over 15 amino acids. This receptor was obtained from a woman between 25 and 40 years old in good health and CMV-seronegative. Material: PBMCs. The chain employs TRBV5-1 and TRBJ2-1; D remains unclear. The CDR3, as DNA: TGCGCCAGCAGCTTGGGCCTCGGCTCCTACAATGAGCAGTTCTTC. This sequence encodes CASSLGLGSYNEQFF.